This TCR beta chain was obtained from a study of OX40 agonist ivuxolimab in advanced cancers. As for the study in general: Subjects had a mean age of roughly 60 years, with a range of roughly 20 to 79; around 84% were male.

TCRdb keeps only in-frame clones here, not all; method: immunoSEQ multiplex PCR. Of about 61,000 clones listed, about 85% are singletons. Findings and caveats of the study: In the 0.1 to 3.0 mg/kg range, CD4+ and CD8+ blood T cells had expanded clonally by week 6.

As to this clone: Antigen: not known.

Germline CDR1 reads SGHRS; CDR2 reads YFSETQ. The V end lost 0 bases, the J end lost 8 bases, and 11 bases lay between the germline ends. This CDR3 region has 13 residues. The V and J genes are TRBV5-1 and TRBJ1-2; possibly TRBD1 for D (5 bases). This specimen consisted of CD4+ or CD8+ T cells sorted from blood, obtained in a trial of the OX40 agonist ivuxolimab. The receptor's source is an adult with an advanced solid tumor such as melanoma, head and neck, liver or kidney cancer. DNA of the CDR3: TGCGCCAGCAGCTTGGCAGCCAGGGACGGCTACACCTTC. Encoded protein: CASSLAARDGYTF.